The clone carrying this T cell receptor (beta chain) was detected once. These data are taken from a study of blood T cell repertoires in COVID-19. Study-wide context: Donors in the United States, Italy and Spain gave samples during acute or convalescent COVID-19. From T cells, B-cell-depleted T cells, or PBMCs came the material, which was cDNA or gDNA.

Original methodology: The assay estimated nucleated cells by amplifying reference gene primers. Produced via immunoSEQ multiplex PCR; TCRdb's table is partial and in-frame only. V and J calls plus clone size are reproduced from that table; the DNA served to infer D and trimming. Found here are 160,000 or so clones, 79% of them singletons; the top ten hold 7% to 10%. Between the trimmed V and J ends, which lost 4 bases and 8 bases, there was a span of 14 bases. CDR3 size: 13 residues. Per the germline V gene, CDR1 is SGHNT and CDR2 is YYREEE (reference sequence). This sequence joins TRBV5-4 and TRBJ2-3, with unresolved D. The sample consisted of peripheral blood. This clonotype originated in a woman in her sixties with COVID-19, enrolled during active disease. CDR3: CASSAPTVPTQYF. CDR3 DNA: TGTGCCAGCAGCGCCCCGACTGTGCCTACGCAGTATTTT.